The 27 T cell receptor beta chains below all came from one sample that was sequenced in a study of T cell responses to AZD1222 COVID-19 vaccine (dated by TCRdb to about 2021). What this sample's time point label stands for: about 28 days (+/-7) after the second vaccine dose. Libraries were made using the immunoSEQ multiplex PCR assay. The immuneACCESS repertoire file appears here via TCRdb, limited to in-frame rearrangements. These files lack a portion of the clones; in checked studies, under half of the deficit traces to unresolved V genes, and the cause of the others is not known. In all, the sample holds 95,000 or so clones, and about 89% of those were seen once. The top ten clonotypes cover 6.5% to 8.5% of the sample. The sample in question was peripheral blood, obtained 28 days after the second AZD1222 dose. These receptor sequences come from an adult who received the AZD1222 COVID-19 vaccine.

V usage is TRBV5-4 and J usage is TRBJ1-6, with unresolved D. V lost 0 bases and J 9 bases, leaving 13 bases between the germline ends. The CDR3 is made up of 15 amino acids. CDR1 is SGHNT, CDR2 YYREEE, per germline (reference sequence). The CDR3 sequence: CASSLGGQSGSPLHF. CDR3 sequence (DNA): TGTGCCAGCAGCTTGGGCGGCCAAAGTGGTTCACCCCTCCACTTT.

The chain combines TRBV5-1 with TRBJ2-1; 11 nucleotides align to TRBD2. This CDR3 is 17 amino acids long. The germline gives CDR1 SGHRS, CDR2 YFSETQ. With V trimmed by 3 bases and J by 6 bases, 11 bases remained unmatched. CDR3 bases: TGCGCCAGCAGCTCGCTTAGTTTAGCGGGAGGGGGCAATGAGCAGTTCTTC. Translating it yields CASSSLSLAGGGNEQFF.

The chain carries TRBV27 and TRBJ1-2; D is perhaps TRBD1 (6 bases). The CDR3 contains 18 residues. Germline CDR1 and CDR2: MNHEY and SMNVEV (reference sequence). Trimming stripped 2 bases from V and 1 base from J, with 20 bases between. The CDR3 sequence: CASSLRGRGGRLNYGYTF. Here the CDR3 DNA reads TGTGCCAGCAGTTTACGGGGGAGAGGGGGGCGCCTTAACTATGGCTACACCTTC.

The chain couples TRBV7-8 to TRBJ1-1, with D unclear. The CDR3 runs 13 residues. The germline V and J ends were trimmed by 5 bases and 1 base, with 8 bases remaining between them. Germline CDR1 and CDR2: SGHVS and FQNEAQ. For the CDR3, the DNA is TGTGCCAGCAGCCCCCGACAGAACACTGAAGCTTTCTTT. Protein product: CASSPRQNTEAFF. The entire variable domain, with the rest obtained from reference TRBV7-8 and TRBJ1-1, is as follows: GAGVSQSPRYKVAKRGQDVALRCDPISGHVSLFWYQQALGQGPEFLTYFQNEAQLDKSGLPSDRFFAERPEGSVSTLKIQRTQQEDSAVYLCASSPRQNTEAFFGQGTRLTVV.

This chain uses TRBV28 with TRBJ1-4; 8 nucleotides match TRBD1. V shed 0 bases and J 3 bases; nucleotides not matched to a gene: 9. The CDR3 has 18 residues. The germline V gene encodes CDR1 MDHEN and CDR2 SYDVKM. This CDR3 reads CASSLWNLTGGANEKLFF. Here the CDR3 DNA reads TGTGCCAGCAGTTTATGGAATCTCACAGGGGGGGCTAATGAAAAACTGTTTTTT.

This chain joins TRBV28 and TRBJ1-2; D is ambiguous. The germline gives CDR1 MDHEN, CDR2 SYDVKM. This CDR3 comprises 13 residues. The V gene lost 3 bases and the J gene lost 4 bases, with 9 bases spanning the gap. The CDR3 protein is CASSLPASYGYTF. DNA of the CDR3: TGTGCCAGCAGTTTGCCGGCTAGCTATGGCTACACCTTC.

The chain links TRBV5-1 to TRBJ2-7; TRBD1 agrees at 7 bases. Germline values: CDR1 SGHRS, CDR2 YFSETQ. V shed 0 bases and J 4 bases; nucleotides not matched to a gene: 10. The CDR3 extends over 16 amino acids. Here the CDR3 DNA reads TGCGCCAGCAGCTTGGCCTCGGGACAGTACCTATACGAGCAGTACTTC. Amino acid sequence: CASSLASGQYLYEQYF.

The chain employs TRBV28 and TRBJ2-1; 13 nucleotides line up with TRBD2. V trimming: 3 bases; J trimming: 9 bases; junction bases outside the gene matches: 8. Per the germline V gene, CDR1 is MDHEN and CDR2 is SYDVKM. CDR3 size: 16 residues. CDR3 amino acids: CASSFLGTSGIGEQFF. The CDR3 coding sequence is TGTGCCAGCAGTTTCTTAGGGACTAGCGGGATAGGTGAGCAGTTCTTC.

The V gene is TRBV11-2, the J gene TRBJ2-1, with 12 bases fitting TRBD2. V lost 5 bases, J lost 10 bases, and 15 bases stayed unmatched. The CDR3 contains 17 residues. Germline CDR1 and CDR2: SGHAT and FQNNGV. The CDR3 nucleotides are TGTGCCAGCAGCCCAGGACGGACTAGCGGGAATTGGGGAGAGCAGTTCTTC. Its protein is CASSPGRTSGNWGEQFF.

The chain employs TRBV5-1 and TRBJ2-5, with a weak D call TRBD1 (5 bases). The germline CDR1 and CDR2 sequences are SGHRS and YFSETQ. The CDR3 consists of 15 residues. The V gene lost 3 bases and the J gene lost 1 base, with 13 bases spanning the gap. The DNA for the CDR3 is TGCGCCAGCAGCTCTTGGACATCTTCCCAAGAGACCCAGTACTTC. It yields the protein CASSSWTSSQETQYF.

This clone was found a few times. The chain employs TRBV5-1 and TRBJ2-7, with 12 nucleotides matching TRBD2. The V and J ends lost 4 bases and 4 bases, in that order; junction bases with no gene match: 6. Germline loops: CDR1 SGHRS, CDR2 YFSETQ. This CDR3 has 15 residues. The CDR3 here is CASSLTSGSFYEQYF. In nucleotides, the CDR3 is TGCGCCAGCAGCCTGACTAGCGGGAGTTTTTACGAGCAGTACTTC.

V is TRBV6-5 and J is TRBJ2-7; tentative D call: TRBD2 (6 bases). Germline V gene data show CDR1 as MNHEY and CDR2 as SVGAGI. This CDR3 region has 15 residues. V was cut by 6 bases and J by 2 bases, with 17 bases left in between. In DNA form, the CDR3 reads TGTGCCAGCAGGGCCGGGACTGGGAACGCCTACGAGCAGTACTTC. It codes for CASRAGTGNAYEQYF.

This clone has more than one count but fewer than ten. V gene TRBV5-6 combines with J gene TRBJ1-2; D might be TRBD1 (5 bases). The CDR3 runs to 17 residues. Trimming shortened V by 2 bases and J by 5 bases, and 22 bases separated the two germline ends. The V gene's germline CDR1 is SGHDT and CDR2 YYEEEE. In DNA, the CDR3 is TGTGCCAGCAGCTTCCGGGACCCCAAGACCCCATTATATGGCTACACCTTC. Amino acid sequence: CASSFRDPKTPLYGYTF.

This clone is large (0.1 to 1%). The chain recombines TRBV5-1 with TRBJ1-1, with a possible D match to TRBD1 (5 bases). The V and J ends lost 8 bases and 1 base respectively, with 9 bases between them. Germline V gives CDR1 SGHRS, CDR2 YFSETQ. The CDR3 sequence is 12 residues long. The CDR3 here is CARAGANTEAFF. The DNA of the CDR3 is TGCGCCAGAGCCGGGGCGAACACTGAAGCTTTCTTT.

The CDR3 bases are TGTGCCAGCAGTATACAGAATATCGACGGCTACACCTTC. Encoded protein: CASSIQNIDGYTF. V and J are TRBV25-1 and TRBJ1-2, with unresolved D. Germline V CDR1 and CDR2: MGHDK, SYGVNS. V was shortened by 5 bases and J by 8 bases, with 15 bases between the two germline ends. This CDR3 has 13 residues.

The V call is TRBV2, the J call TRBJ1-1; 8 bases are shared with TRBD1. V was pared by 8 bases and J by 7 bases, with 15 bases of the junction left unmatched. Germline loops: CDR1 SNHLY, CDR2 FYNNEI. This CDR3 spans 15 amino acids. CDR3 protein: CASGLDRVKLSEAFF. DNA for the CDR3: TGTGCCAGCGGATTGGACAGGGTAAAATTGAGTGAAGCTTTCTTT.

The rearrangement links TRBV28 to TRBJ1-1; a weak D match, TRBD1 (6 bases). The V end was cut by 2 bases, the J end by 8 bases, with 15 bases between. In germline, CDR1 is MDHEN, CDR2 SYDVKM. The CDR3 consists of 14 residues. The CDR3 coding sequence is TGTGCCAGCAGTTTACCAACAGGGTTCCCAGAAGCTTTCTTT. It codes for CASSLPTGFPEAFF.

V is TRBV4-1 and J is TRBJ1-3, with 8 bases fitting TRBD1. CDR3 length: 18 amino acids. V lost 4 bases to trimming and J lost 0 bases; unmatched junction nucleotides: 11. Germline V gene sequence: CDR1 MGHRA, CDR2 YSYEKL. The CDR3 DNA is TGCGCCAGCAGCCGGGACAGGCGGCGACTGTACTCTGGAAACACCATATATTTT. Encoded protein: CASSRDRRRLYSGNTIYF.

This clone was picked up a small number of times. The chain carries TRBV5-6 and TRBJ1-3; D unresolved. V gave up 0 bases and J gave up 2 bases, with 9 bases separating them. The CDR3 contains 15 residues. Germline V gene lookup returns CDR1 SGHDT and CDR2 YYEEEE. The CDR3 loop reads CASSLEVDTGNTIYF. The CDR3 DNA reads as TGTGCCAGCAGCTTGGAGGTAGACACTGGAAACACCATATATTTT.

The genes are TRBV7-9 and TRBJ1-2, with 7 positions matching TRBD1. Germline CDR1 and CDR2: SEHNR and FQNEAQ (reference sequence). J lost 6 bases, V lost 3 bases, and 1 base had no gene match. The CDR3 contains 12 residues. The CDR3 nucleotides read TGTGCCAGCAGCTTCGGGACAGATGGCTACACCTTC. It translates to CASSFGTDGYTF.

V gene TRBV4-1 combines with J gene TRBJ2-7; 8 bases agree with TRBD1. J was trimmed by 3 bases and V by 0 bases; bases with no gene match: 4. Per the germline V gene, CDR1 is MGHRA and CDR2 is YSYEKL. The CDR3 is made up of 15 amino acids. CDR3 region: CASSQESGQGYEQYF. The CDR3 DNA sequence: TGCGCCAGCAGCCAAGAAAGCGGACAGGGCTACGAGCAGTACTTC.

A word on this clone: Other DNA sequences in the same sample also yield this CDR3. The V and J genes are TRBV19 and TRBJ2-3, with TRBD2 as a possible D gene (5 bases). CDR1 and CDR2 from the germline V gene are LNHDA and SQIVND (reference sequence). The CDR3 consists of 13 residues. Trimming removed 5 bases at V and 0 bases at J, with 6 bases between. As DNA, the CDR3 is TGTGCCAGTAGTCCGGGGAGCACAGATACGCAGTATTTT. Protein sequence: CASSPGSTDTQYF.

The genes are TRBV5-1 and TRBJ1-5; 10 bases align to TRBD1. In germline, CDR1 is SGHRS, CDR2 YFSETQ. The CDR3 is 16 amino acids. J gave up 3 bases and V 2 bases, and 5 bases lay outside the gene matches. In nucleotides, the CDR3 is TGCGCCAGCAGCTTAGACAGGGGGCGCGACAATCAGCCCCAGCATTTT. Its translation is CASSLDRGRDNQPQHF.

The chain combines TRBV5-8 with TRBJ2-3; TRBD1 agrees at 8 bases. V was clipped by 2 bases and J by 4 bases; unmatched bases: 3. CDR1 and CDR2 (germline): SGHTS, YDEGEE. The CDR3 consists of 14 residues. DNA for the CDR3: TGTGCCAGCAGCTTAAAACAGGGGGCAGATACGCAGTATTTT. This codes for CASSLKQGADTQYF.

The V and J genes are TRBV14 and TRBJ2-1, with 13 bases matching TRBD2. The germline V gene encodes CDR1 SGHDN and CDR2 FVKESK. The CDR3 length is 15 residues. The trim removed 4 bases at V and 11 bases at J, leaving 8 bases unmatched. CDR3 sequence: CASSLGLAGVSKQFF. CDR3 bases: TGTGCCAGCAGCCTTGGACTAGCGGGAGTAAGTAAGCAGTTCTTC. Complete variable domain (other parts from reference TRBV14 and TRBJ2-1): EAGVTQFPSHSVIEKGQTVTLRCDPISGHDNLYWYRRVMGKEIKFLLHFVKESKQDESGMPNNRFLAERTGGTYSTLKVQPAELEDSGVYFCASSLGLAGVSKQFFGPGTRLTVL.

This chain joins TRBV28 and TRBJ1-4; 8 bases map to TRBD1. The V segment lost 6 bases and the J segment 6 bases; nucleotides outside the gene matches: 12. Germline CDR1 and CDR2: MDHEN and SYDVKM. The CDR3 is 16 amino acids. CDR3 residues: CASRVTLGTGYEKLFF. DNA of the CDR3: TGTGCCAGCAGAGTGACGTTGGGGACAGGTTATGAAAAACTGTTTTTT.

The chain has TRBV5-4 and TRBJ2-7; a weak D match, TRBD1 (5 bases). CDR1 is SGHNT and CDR2 is YYREEE in the germline V gene (reference sequence). This CDR3 contains 14 residues. V was trimmed by 2 bases and J by 5 bases, leaving 14 bases between them. The CDR3 spells CASSLSPRVDEQYF. The CDR3, as DNA: TGTGCCAGCAGCTTAAGCCCCAGGGTAGACGAGCAGTACTTC.